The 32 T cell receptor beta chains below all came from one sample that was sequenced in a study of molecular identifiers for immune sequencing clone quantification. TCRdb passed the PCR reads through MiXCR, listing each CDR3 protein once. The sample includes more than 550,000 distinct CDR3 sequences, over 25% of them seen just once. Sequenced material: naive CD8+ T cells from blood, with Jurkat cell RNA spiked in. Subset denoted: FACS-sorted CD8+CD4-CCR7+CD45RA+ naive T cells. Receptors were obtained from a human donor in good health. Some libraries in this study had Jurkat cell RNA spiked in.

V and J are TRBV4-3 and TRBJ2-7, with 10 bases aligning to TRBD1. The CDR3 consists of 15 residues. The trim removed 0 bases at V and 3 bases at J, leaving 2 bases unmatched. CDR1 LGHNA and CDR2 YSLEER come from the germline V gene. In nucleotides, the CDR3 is TGCGCCAGCAGCCAAGATTGGACAGGGGGCTACGAGCAGTACTTC. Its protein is CASSQDWTGGYEQYF.

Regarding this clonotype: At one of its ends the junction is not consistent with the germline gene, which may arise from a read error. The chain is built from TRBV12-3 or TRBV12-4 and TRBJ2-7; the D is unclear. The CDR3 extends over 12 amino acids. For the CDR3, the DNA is TGTGCCGGCAGTTTGGTCGTCTACGAGCAGTACTTC. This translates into CAGSLVVYEQYF.

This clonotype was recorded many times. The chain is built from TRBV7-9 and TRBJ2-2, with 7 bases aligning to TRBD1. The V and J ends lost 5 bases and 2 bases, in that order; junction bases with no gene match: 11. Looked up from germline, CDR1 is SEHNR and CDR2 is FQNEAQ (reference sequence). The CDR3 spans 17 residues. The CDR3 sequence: CASSTEPGQTNTGELFF. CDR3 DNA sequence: TGTGCCAGCAGCACCGAGCCGGGACAGACTAACACCGGGGAGCTGTTTTTT.

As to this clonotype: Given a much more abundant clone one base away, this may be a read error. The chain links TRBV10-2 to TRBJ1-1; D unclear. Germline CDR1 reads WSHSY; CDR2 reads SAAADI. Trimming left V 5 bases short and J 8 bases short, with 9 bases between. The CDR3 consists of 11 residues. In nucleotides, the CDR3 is TGCGCCAGCAGTTTAAGCAGGGAAGCTTTCTTT. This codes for CASSLSREAFF.

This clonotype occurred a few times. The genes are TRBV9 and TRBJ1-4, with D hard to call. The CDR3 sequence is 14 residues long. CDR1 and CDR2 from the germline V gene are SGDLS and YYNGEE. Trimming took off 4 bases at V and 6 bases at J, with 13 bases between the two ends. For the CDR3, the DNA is TGTGCCAGCAGCCCCCAGAGGGTTGATGAAAAACTGTTTTTT. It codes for CASSPQRVDEKLFF.

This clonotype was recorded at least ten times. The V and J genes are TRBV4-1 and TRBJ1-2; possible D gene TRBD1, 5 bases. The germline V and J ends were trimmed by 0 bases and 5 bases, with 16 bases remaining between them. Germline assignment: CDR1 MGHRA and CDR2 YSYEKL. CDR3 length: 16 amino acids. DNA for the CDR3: TGCGCCAGCAGCCAAGACGCCCAGGGAGGGTCGTATGGCTACACCTTC. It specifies CASSQDAQGGSYGYTF.

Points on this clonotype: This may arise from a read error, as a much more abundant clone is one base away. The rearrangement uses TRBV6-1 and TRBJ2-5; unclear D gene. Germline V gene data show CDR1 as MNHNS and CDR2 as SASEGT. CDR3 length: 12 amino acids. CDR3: CASGDVMATQYF. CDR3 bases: TGTGCCAGCGGTGACGTAATGGCGACCCAGTACTTC.

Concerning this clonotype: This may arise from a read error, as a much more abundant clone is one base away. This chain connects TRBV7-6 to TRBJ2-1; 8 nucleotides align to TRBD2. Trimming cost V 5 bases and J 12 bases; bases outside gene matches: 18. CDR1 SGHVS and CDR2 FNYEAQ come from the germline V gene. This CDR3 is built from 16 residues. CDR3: CASSLPSAGALDGQFF. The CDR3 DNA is TGTGCCAGCAGCCTCCCTTCAGCGGGGGCCCTGGATGGGCAGTTCTTC. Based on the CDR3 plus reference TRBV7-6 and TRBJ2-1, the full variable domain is GAGVSQSPRYKVTKRGQDVALRCDPISGHVSLYWYRQALGQGPEFLTYFNYEAQQDKSGLPNDRFSAERPEGSISTLTIQRTEQRDSAMYRCASSLPSAGALDGQFFGPGTRLTVL.

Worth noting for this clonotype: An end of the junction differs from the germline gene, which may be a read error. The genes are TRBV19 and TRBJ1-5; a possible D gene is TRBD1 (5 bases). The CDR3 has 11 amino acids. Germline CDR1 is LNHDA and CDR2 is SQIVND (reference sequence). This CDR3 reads CASGGNQPQRF. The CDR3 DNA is TGTGCCAGTGGGGGTAATCAGCCCCAGCGTTTT.

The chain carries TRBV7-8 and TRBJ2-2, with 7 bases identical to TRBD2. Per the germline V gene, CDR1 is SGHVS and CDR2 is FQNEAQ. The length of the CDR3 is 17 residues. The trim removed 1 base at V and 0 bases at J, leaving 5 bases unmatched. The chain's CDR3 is CASSLEASGTNTGELFF. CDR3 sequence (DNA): TGTGCCAGCAGCTTAGAAGCTAGCGGAACGAACACCGGGGAGCTGTTTTTT. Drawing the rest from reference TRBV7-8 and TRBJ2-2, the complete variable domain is GAGVSQSPRYKVAKRGQDVALRCDPISGHVSLFWYQQALGQGPEFLTYFQNEAQLDKSGLPSDRFFAERPEGSVSTLKIQRTQQEDSAVYLCASSLEASGTNTGELFFGEGSRLTVL.

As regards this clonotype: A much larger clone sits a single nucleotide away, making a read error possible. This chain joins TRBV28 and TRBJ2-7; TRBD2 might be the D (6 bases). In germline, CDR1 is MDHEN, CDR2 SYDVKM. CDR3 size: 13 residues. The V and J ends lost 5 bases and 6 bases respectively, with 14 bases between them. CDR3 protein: CASSRRGLSEQYF. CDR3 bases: TGTGCCAGCAGTCGGAGGGGTCTAAGCGAGCAGTACTTC. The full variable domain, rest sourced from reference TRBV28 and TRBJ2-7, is DVKVTQSSRYLVKRTGEKVFLECVQDMDHENMFWYRQDPGLGLRLIYFSYDVKMKEKGDIPEGYSVSREKKERFSLILESASTNQTSMYLCASSRRGLSEQYFGPGTRLTVT.

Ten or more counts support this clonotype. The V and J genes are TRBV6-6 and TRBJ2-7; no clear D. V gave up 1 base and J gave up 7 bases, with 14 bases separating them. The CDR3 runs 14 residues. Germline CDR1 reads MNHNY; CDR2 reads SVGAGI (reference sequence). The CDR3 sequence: CASSYLGPDEEQYF. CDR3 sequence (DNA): TGTGCCAGCAGTTACTTAGGGCCTGACGAGGAGCAGTACTTC.

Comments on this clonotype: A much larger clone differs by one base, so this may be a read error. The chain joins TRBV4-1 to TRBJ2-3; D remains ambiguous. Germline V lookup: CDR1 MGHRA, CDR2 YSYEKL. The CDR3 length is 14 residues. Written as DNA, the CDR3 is TGCGCCGGCAGCCAATACAGCGGCACAGATACGCAGTATTTT. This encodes CAGSQYSGTDTQYF.

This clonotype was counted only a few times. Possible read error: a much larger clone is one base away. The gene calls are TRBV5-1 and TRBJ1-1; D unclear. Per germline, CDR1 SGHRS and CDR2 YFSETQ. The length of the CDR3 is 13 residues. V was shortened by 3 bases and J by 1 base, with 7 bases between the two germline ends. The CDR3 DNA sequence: TGCGCCAGCAGCTCCGAATCGAACACTGAAGCTTTCTTT. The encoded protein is CASSSESNTEAFF.

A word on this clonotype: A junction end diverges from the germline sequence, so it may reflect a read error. The CDR3 reads CASSPHSQNQPPHF. For the CDR3, the DNA is TGCGCCAGCAGCCCACATTCCCAAAATCAGCCCCCGCATTTT. This chain connects TRBV4-1 to TRBJ1-5; D gene unclear. CDR1 is MGHRA and CDR2 is YSYEKL in the germline V gene. The CDR3 runs to 14 residues.

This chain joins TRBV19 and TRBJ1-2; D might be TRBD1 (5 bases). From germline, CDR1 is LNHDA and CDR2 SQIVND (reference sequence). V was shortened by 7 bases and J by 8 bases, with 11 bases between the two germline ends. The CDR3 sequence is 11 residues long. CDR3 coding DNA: TGTGCCAGTATCGGGGGACGAGGCTACACCTTC. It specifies CASIGGRGYTF.

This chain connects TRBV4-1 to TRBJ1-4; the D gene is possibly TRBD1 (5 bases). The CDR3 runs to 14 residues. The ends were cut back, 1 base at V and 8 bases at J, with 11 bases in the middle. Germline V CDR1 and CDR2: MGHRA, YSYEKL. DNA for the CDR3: TGCGCCAGCAGCCAAGTTAGCGGGGGAGAAAAACTGTTTTTT. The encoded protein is CASSQVSGGEKLFF.

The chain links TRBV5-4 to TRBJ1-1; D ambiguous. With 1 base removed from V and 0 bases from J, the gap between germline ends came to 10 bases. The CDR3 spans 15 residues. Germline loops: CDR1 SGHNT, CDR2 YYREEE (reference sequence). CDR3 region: CASSLWNSLNTEAFF. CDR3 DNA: TGTGCCAGCAGCTTGTGGAATTCCCTGAACACTGAAGCTTTCTTT.

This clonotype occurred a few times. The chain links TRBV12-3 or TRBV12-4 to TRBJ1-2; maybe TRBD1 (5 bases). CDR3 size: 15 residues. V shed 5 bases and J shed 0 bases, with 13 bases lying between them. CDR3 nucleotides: TGTGCCAGCAGTGCTCACAGGAGAGCTAACTATGGCTACACCTTC. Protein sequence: CASSAHRRANYGYTF.

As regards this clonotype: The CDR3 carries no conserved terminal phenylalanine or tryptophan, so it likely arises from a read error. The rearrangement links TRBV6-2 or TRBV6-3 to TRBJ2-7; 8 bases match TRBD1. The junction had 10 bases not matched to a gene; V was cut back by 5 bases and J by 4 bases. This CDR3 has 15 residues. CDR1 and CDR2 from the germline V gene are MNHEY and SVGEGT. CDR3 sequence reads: CASSTPGGYIYEQYL. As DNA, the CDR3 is TGTGCCAGCAGTACCCCAGGGGGCTACATTTACGAGCAGTACTTA.

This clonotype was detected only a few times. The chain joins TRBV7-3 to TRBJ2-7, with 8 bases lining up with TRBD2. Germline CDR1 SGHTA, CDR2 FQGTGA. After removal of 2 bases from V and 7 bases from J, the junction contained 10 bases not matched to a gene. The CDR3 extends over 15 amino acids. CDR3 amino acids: CASSLLGTSQEEQYF. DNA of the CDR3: TGTGCCAGCAGCTTATTAGGGACTAGTCAGGAAGAGCAGTACTTC.

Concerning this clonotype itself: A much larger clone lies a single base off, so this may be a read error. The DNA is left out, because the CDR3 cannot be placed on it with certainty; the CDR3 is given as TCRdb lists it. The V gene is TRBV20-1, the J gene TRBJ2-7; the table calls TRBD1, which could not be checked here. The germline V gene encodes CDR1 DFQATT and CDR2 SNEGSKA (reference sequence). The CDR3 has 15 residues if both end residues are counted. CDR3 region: CSASWGRGAAYERYF.

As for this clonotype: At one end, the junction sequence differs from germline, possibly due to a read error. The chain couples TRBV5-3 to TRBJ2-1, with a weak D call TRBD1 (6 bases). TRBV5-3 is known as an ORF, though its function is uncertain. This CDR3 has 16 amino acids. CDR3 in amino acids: CASSLVVDSSYNEQFF. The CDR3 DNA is TGTGCCAGCAGCTTGGTTGTGGACAGCTCCTACAATGAGCAGTTCTTC.

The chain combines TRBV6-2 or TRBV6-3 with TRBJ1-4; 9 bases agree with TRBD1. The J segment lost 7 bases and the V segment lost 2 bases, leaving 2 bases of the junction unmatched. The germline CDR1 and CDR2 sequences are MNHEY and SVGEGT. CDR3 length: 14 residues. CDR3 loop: CASSYRGQGEKLFF. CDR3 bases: TGTGCCAGCAGTTACCGGGGACAGGGTGAAAAACTGTTTTTT.

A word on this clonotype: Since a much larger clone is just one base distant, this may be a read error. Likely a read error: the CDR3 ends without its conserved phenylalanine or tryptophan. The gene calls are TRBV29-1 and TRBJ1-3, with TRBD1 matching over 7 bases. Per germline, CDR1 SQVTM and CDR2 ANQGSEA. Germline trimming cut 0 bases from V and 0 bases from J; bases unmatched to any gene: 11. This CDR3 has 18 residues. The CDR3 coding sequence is TGCAGCGTTGAAGAGGTGTGGGGACAGTCCGACTCTGGAAACACCATATATTCT. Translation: CSVEEVWGQSDSGNTIYS.

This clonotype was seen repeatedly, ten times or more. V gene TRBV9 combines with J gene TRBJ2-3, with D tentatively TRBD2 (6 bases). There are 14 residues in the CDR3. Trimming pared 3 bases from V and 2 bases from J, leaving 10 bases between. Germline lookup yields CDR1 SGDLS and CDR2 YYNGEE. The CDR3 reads CASSGGLSTDTQYF. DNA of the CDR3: TGTGCCAGCAGCGGGGGACTTTCCACAGATACGCAGTATTTT.

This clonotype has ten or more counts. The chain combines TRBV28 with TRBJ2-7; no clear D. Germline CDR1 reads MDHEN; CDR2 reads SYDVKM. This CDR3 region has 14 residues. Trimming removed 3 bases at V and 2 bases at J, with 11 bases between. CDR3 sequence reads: CASSLARVTYEQYF. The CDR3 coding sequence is TGTGCCAGCAGTTTGGCCCGAGTAACCTACGAGCAGTACTTC.

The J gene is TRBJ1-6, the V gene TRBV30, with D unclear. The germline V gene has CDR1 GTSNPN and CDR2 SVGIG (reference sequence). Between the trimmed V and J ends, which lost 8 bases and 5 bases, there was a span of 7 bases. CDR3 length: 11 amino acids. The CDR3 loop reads CAGGHNSPLHF. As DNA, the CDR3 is TGTGCCGGAGGCCATAATTCACCCCTCCACTTT.

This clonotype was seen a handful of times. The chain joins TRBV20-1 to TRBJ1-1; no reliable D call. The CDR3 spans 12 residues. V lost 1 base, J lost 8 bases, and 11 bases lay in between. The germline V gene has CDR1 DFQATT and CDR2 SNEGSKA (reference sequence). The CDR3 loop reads CSARGLAAEAFF. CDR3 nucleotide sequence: TGCAGTGCTAGAGGGCTGGCAGCCGAAGCTTTCTTT.

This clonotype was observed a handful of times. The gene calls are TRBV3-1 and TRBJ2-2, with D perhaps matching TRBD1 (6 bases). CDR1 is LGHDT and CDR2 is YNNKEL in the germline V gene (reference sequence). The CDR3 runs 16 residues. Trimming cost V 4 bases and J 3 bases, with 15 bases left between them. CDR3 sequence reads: CASSPEQTGYTGELFF. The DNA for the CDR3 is TGTGCCAGCAGCCCAGAACAAACAGGGTACACCGGGGAGCTGTTTTTT.

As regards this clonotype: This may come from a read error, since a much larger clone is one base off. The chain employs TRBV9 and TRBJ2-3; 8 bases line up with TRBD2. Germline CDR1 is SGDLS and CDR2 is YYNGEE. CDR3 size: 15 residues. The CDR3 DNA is TGTGCCAACAGCGTATCCGGGAGGGCCCCAGATACGCAGTATTTT. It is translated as CANSVSGRAPDTQYF.

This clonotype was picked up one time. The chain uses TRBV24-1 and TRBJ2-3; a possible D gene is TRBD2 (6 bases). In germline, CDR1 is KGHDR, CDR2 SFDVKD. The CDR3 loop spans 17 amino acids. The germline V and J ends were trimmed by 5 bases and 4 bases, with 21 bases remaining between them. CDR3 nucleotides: TGTGCCACCAGTGCCACCTTTAACGGGGGACCCGCAGATACGCAGTATTTT. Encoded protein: CATSATFNGGPADTQYF.